The clone carrying this T cell receptor (beta chain) was picked up many times. The ends lost 8 bases at V and 7 bases at J; junction bases unmatched: 9. This CDR3 has 14 amino acids. Germline CDR1 and CDR2: MNHNS and SASEGT. The source of the sample is a study of T cells in Graves' hyperthyroidism and ophthalmopathy. Researchers amplified the TCR beta CDR3 regions from RNA transcripts. The HTBI primer set was used in a first-round RT-PCR of the TCR CDR3. TCRdb analysed the multiplex PCR reads with MiXCR anew, one entry per CDR3 protein. The sample carries about 400,000 distinct CDR3 sequences, 13% recorded once.

The sequenced sample consisted of blood. This sequence was found in a woman under 30 with Graves' hyperthyroidism. V and J are TRBV6-1 and TRBJ2-7, with 12 bases fitting TRBD1. CDR3 in amino acids: CASALGQGAREQYF. The CDR3 DNA is TGTGCCAGCGCCTTGGGACAGGGGGCGCGTGAGCAGTACTTC.